A selection of T cell receptor beta chains follows, all from one sample in a study of shared clonotypes between healthy human individuals. This table comes from immunoSEQ multiplex PCR, and its TCRdb copy is limited to in-frame clones, with some not included. The table records approximately 720,000 clones, just over 90% of them present only once. Sequenced: naive CD8+ T cells sorted from blood. These receptors all come from a man aged 25 to 45 in good health. Each CDR3 is given with its conserved first and last residue. The D gene is left open where the match is weak. Not all rows give a size; the values are once, few, many and, for expanded clones, a class.

>TRBV28|TRBJ2-1|NA|NA
CAGNNRANNEQFF
TGTGCCGGAAACAACAGGGCCAACAATGAGCAGTTCTTC
>TRBV4-1|TRBJ2-1|NA|TRBD2
CASSQEVTSGINEQFF
TGCGCCAGCAGCCAAGAGGTGACTAGCGGGATCAATGAGCAGTTCTTC
>TRBV27|TRBJ2-5|NA|TRBD1
CASRRDRTLPETQYF
TGTGCCAGCAGGAGGGACAGAACCCTACCTGAGACCCAGTACTTC
>TRBV7-8|TRBJ2-7|NA|NA
CASSLGQRTPYEQYF
TGTGCCAGCAGCTTAGGTCAGCGAACCCCCTACGAGCAGTACTTC
>TRBV5-5|TRBJ1-4|NA|NA
CASSLAQGLGAVEKLFF
TGTGCCAGCAGCTTGGCGCAGGGCCTGGGGGCGGTTGAAAAACTGTTTTTT
>TRBV15|TRBJ2-1|NA|NA
CATSRGSGASSYNEQFF
TGTGCCACCAGCAGGGGCTCCGGGGCGAGCTCCTACAATGAGCAGTTCTTC
>TRBV5-1|TRBJ2-7|NA|NA
CASSLVGGVHEQYF
TGCGCCAGCAGCTTGGTAGGGGGTGTCCACGAGCAGTACTTC
>TRBV7-9|TRBJ2-5|NA|NA
CASSLLGEETQYF
TGTGCCAGCAGCTTACTGGGGGAAGAGACCCAGTACTTC
>TRBV6-5|TRBJ2-1|NA|NA
CASSYSISHNEQFF
TGTGCCAGCAGTTACTCTATTTCCCACAATGAGCAGTTCTTC
>TRBV6-1|TRBJ1-2|NA|TRBD1
CASSTGQGRNGYTF
TGTGCCAGCAGTACGGGACAGGGGCGGAATGGCTACACCTTC
>TRBV5-5|TRBJ1-4|NA|NA
CASSLRFTPTFEKLFF
TGTGCCAGCAGCTTGCGGTTCACCCCCACGTTCGAAAAACTGTTTTTT
>TRBV29-1|TRBJ2-3|NA|NA
CSVELVGAGDTQYF
TGCAGCGTTGAATTAGTAGGGGCAGGAGATACGCAGTATTTT
>TRBV7-9|TRBJ2-7|NA|NA
CASSSRTETYEQYF
TGTGCCAGCAGCTCCAGGACAGAAACCTACGAGCAGTACTTC
>TRBV7-9|TRBJ2-3|NA|NA
CASSLGGVWGTDTQYF
TGTGCCAGCAGCTTAGGTGGGGTATGGGGCACAGATACGCAGTATTTT
>TRBV27|TRBJ2-7|NA|NA
CASSLSGQGEYEQYF
TGTGCCAGCAGTTTATCGGGTCAGGGAGAATACGAGCAGTACTTC
>TRBV10-3|TRBJ2-1|NA|NA
CAISETRESSYNEQFF
TGTGCCATCAGTGAGACCCGGGAAAGCTCCTACAATGAGCAGTTCTTC
>TRBV2|TRBJ1-5|NA|NA
CASSESGDGGNQPQHF
TGTGCCAGCAGTGAATCCGGGGACGGAGGCAATCAGCCCCAGCATTTT
>TRBV9|TRBJ2-7|once|TRBD2
CASSALAGTSYEQYF
TGTGCCAGCAGCGCCCTAGCGGGTACTTCCTACGAGCAGTACTTC